This T cell receptor (beta chain) was retrieved from a study of blood T cells in healthy people across ages. Study-level background: About one barcoded beta molecule was captured per two T cells (by template switching). Points from the study as a whole: Strong correlation linked observed beta diversity and percent naive T cells.

With a J-beta primer mix and a sample-barcoded 5' primer, a second PCR ran about 6 to 11 cycles. Each cDNA molecule carried a tag from a template-switch adaptor that contained 12 random nucleotides. TCRdb re-called the 5' RACE reads with MiXCR, one entry per CDR3 protein. The table records about 1.1 million distinct CDR3 sequences, around two fifths of them present only once. Germline CDR1 reads SQVTM; CDR2 reads ANQGSEA. The CDR3 consists of 13 residues. Losses at the gene ends were 5 bases for V and 8 bases for J; bases not matched to a gene: 11. As to this clonotype: Antigen specificity is unknown.

The TCR was taken from a man aged 18 to 30 in good health. This chain connects TRBV29-1 to TRBJ1-2, with 7 bases identical to TRBD1. Sequencing was performed on blood. The CDR3 reads CSVLETGTLGYTF. The CDR3 DNA sequence: TGCAGCGTTCTGGAGACAGGGACCTTAGGCTACACCTTC.